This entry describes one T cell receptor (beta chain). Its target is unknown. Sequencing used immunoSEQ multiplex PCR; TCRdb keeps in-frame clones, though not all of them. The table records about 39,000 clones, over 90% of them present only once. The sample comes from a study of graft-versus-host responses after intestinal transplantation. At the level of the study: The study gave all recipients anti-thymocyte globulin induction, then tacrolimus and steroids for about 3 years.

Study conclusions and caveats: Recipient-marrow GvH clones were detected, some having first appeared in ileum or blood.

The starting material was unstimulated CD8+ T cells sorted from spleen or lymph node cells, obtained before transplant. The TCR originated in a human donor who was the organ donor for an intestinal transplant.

The CDR3 region has the DNA TGTGCCAGCAGCGGCGACAGGGGGTCTGGAAACACCATATATTTT. Protein product: CASSGDRGSGNTIYF. The rearrangement joins TRBV9 to TRBJ1-3; 9 nucleotides agree with TRBD1. CDR1 and CDR2 (germline): SGDLS, YYNGEE. The ends lost 3 bases at V and 1 base at J; junction bases unmatched: 2. CDR3 length: 15 amino acids.